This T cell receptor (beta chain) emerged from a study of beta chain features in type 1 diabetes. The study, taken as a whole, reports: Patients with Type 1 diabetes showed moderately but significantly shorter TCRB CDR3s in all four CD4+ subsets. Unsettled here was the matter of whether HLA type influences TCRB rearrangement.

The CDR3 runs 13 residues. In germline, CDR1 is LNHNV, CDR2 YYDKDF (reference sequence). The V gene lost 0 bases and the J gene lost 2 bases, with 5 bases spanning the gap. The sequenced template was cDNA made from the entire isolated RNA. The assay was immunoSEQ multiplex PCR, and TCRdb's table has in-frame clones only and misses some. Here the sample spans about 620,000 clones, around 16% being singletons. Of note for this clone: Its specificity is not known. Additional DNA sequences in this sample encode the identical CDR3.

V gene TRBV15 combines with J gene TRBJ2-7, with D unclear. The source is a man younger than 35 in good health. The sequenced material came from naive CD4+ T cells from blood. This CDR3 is CATSRDPTYEQYF. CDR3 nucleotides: TGTGCCACCAGCAGAGACCCCACCTACGAGCAGTACTTC.